This T cell receptor beta chain was identified in a study of CD8+ T cells in alopecia areata. Study conclusions and caveats: Especially in alopecia totalis/universalis, lesional scalp showed greater clonality than normal scalp did. Scalp samples also yield sequences of resident alphabeta T cells from normal skin.

In its sample, this clone was seen a few times. Its target is unknown. Those with alopecia areata gave lesional scalp punch biopsies and peripheral blood. V dropped 4 bases and J dropped 2 bases, with 18 bases sitting between them. CDR1 KGHSH and CDR2 LQKENI come from the germline V gene. This CDR3 has 16 residues. cDNA reverse transcribed from extracted RNA served as the sequencing template. Clones were read by immunoSEQ multiplex PCR, and TCRdb kept only the in-frame ones, dropping some. The table shows around 29,000 clones, with less than 65% occurring only once. The chain links TRBV18 to TRBJ2-7; D perhaps matches TRBD1 (6 bases). Material: NKG2D-high CD8+ T cells sorted from blood. The TCR sequence derives from a human donor with alopecia areata. The CDR3: CASSQTGGQWTYEQYF. In nucleotides, the CDR3 is TGTGCCAGCTCACAAACCGGCGGACAGTGGACCTACGAGCAGTACTTC.